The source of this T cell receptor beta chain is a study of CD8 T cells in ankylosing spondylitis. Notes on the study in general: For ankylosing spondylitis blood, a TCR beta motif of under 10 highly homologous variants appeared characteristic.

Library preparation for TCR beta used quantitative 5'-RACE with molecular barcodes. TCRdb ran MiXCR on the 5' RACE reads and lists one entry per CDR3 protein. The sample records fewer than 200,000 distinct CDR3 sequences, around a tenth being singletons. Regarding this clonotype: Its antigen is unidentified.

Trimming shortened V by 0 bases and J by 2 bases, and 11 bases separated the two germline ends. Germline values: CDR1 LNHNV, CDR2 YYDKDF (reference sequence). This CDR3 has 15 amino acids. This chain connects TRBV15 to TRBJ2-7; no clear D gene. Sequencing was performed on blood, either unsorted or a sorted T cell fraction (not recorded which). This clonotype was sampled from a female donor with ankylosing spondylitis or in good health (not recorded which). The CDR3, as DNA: TGTGCCACCAGCAGAGATCTCGTGGGAACCTACGAGCAGTACTTC. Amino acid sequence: CATSRDLVGTYEQYF.